The sequence of this T cell receptor (beta chain) was determined in a study of tumor-infiltrating lymphocytes in primary liver carcinoma. TCR beta cDNA was reverse-transcribed from about 500 ng of total RNA. The reaction used a constant-region primer and ProtoScript II reverse transcriptase. For TCR beta, libraries were produced by three nested multiplex PCR rounds using slightly modified ARM-PCR. Rounds one and two of PCR, each of 10 cycles, were primed with TRBV1-TRBV30 forward primers and a C-beta reverse primer. A single record per CDR3 protein comes from TCRdb applying MiXCR to the multiplex PCR reads. This sample yields about 330,000 distinct CDR3 sequences, of which approximately 65% are seen a single time; 5.5% to 8% belongs to the top ten. The blood RNA (from unsorted whole blood) was obtained, and germline DNA was also extracted. The table lists this clonotype with a few counts. Germline V gene sequence: CDR1 KGHDR, CDR2 SFDVKD. Trimming took off 1 base at V and 1 base at J, with 6 bases between the two ends. The CDR3 runs 14 residues.

The sequencing input was peripheral blood. V usage is TRBV24-1 and J usage is TRBJ1-1; D uncertain. This TCR came from a man in his forties or fifties with primary liver carcinoma and hepatitis B virus infection. Here the CDR3 DNA reads TGTGCCACCAGTGATTTTTCTCAGAACACTGAAGCTTTCTTT. Its translation: CATSDFSQNTEAFF.